Listed below are T cell receptor beta chains from one sample, sequenced in a study of cytomegalovirus exposure and HLA in healthy donors. This table comes from immunoSEQ multiplex PCR, and its TCRdb copy is limited to in-frame clones, with some not included. The sample consists of approximately 120,000 clones, approximately 80% of them appearing once. Sample: PBMCs. The source is a man aged 45-60 years in good health and CMV-seronegative. The CDR3 runs from the conserved cysteine through the conserved F or W. D genes are given only for firm matches. Clone size is not always given. Where it is, it says once, few, many or a class for expanded clones.

V,J,D,size,DNA,CDR3
TRBV19,TRBJ1-1,TRBD1,NA,TGTGCCAGTAGTGCAGACAGGGACACTGAAGCTTTCTTT,CASSADRDTEAFF
TRBV4-2,TRBJ2-2,TRBD2,NA,TGTGCCAGCAGCCAAGGTGGGGGGGAGACCGGGGAGCTGTTTTTT,CASSQGGGETGELFF
TRBV4-2,TRBJ2-1,TRBD2,NA,TGTGCCAGCAGCCAAGACTTGGACGAGCGGGGGCCAAACAATGAGCAGTTCTTC,CASSQDLDERGPNNEQFF
TRBV5-1,TRBJ2-3,TRBD2,few,TGCGCCAGCAGTCGGGGGGGCGGGACAGATACGCAGTATTTT,CASSRGGGTDTQYF
TRBV11-3,TRBJ2-2,NA,NA,TGTGCCAGCGCTACAGGGATCACCGGGGAGCTGTTTTTT,CASATGITGELFF
TRBV29-1,TRBJ2-2,NA,NA,TGCAGCGTTCTTTCTGCGAACACCGGGGAGCTGTTTTTT,CSVLSANTGELFF
TRBV6-5,TRBJ2-2,TRBD2,NA,TGTGCCACCCGGCGCGGGGGTGGCGACACCGGGGAGCTGTTTTTT,CATRRGGGDTGELFF
TRBV2,TRBJ1-2,NA,NA,TGTGCCAGCAGTGAAAGGGGGAAGGACTATGGCTACACCTTC,CASSERGKDYGYTF
TRBV7-2,TRBJ2-3,TRBD2,few,TGTGCCAGCAGCTTCAGAGCGGGGGAGACAGATACGCAGTATTTT,CASSFRAGETDTQYF
TRBV7-2,TRBJ2-7,TRBD1,few,TGTGCCAGCAGCGCACAGGGGGCCTACGAGCAGTACTTC,CASSAQGAYEQYF
TRBV18,TRBJ1-2,TRBD1,NA,TGTGCCAGCTCACCAGGTACAGGGGGCTATGGCTACACCTTC,CASSPGTGGYGYTF
TRBV4-2,TRBJ1-4,NA,NA,TGTGCCAGCAGCCAAGCGGACAGCCTTGGAGAAAAACTGTTTTTT,CASSQADSLGEKLFF
TRBV5-1,TRBJ2-1,NA,NA,TGCGCCAGCAGCAGCTCTAGCCTCCCTGAGCAGTTCTTC,CASSSSSLPEQFF
TRBV30,TRBJ1-4,NA,few,TGTGCCTGGAATAGGGAGGCTAATGAAAAACTGTTTTTT,CAWNREANEKLFF
TRBV7-9,TRBJ2-3,TRBD1,NA,TGTGCCAGCAGCCCCACAGGGGGCTCCACAGATACGCAGTATTTT,CASSPTGGSTDTQYF
TRBV7-2,TRBJ2-3,NA,NA,TGTGCCAGCAGCTTACCGGTGAAAGATACGCAGTATTTT,CASSLPVKDTQYF
TRBV19,TRBJ1-5,NA,NA,TGTGCCAGTAGTATAGGAACGACAAGCAATCAGCCCCAGCATTTT,CASSIGTTSNQPQHF
TRBV4-2,TRBJ2-3,TRBD2,NA,TGTGCCAGCAGCCAAGGGACTAGCGGGTACTCCCCAGATACGCAGTATTTT,CASSQGTSGYSPDTQYF
TRBV9,TRBJ1-1,NA,NA,TGTGCCAGCAGCCCGAACAGGGCCCCTGAAGCTTTCTTT,CASSPNRAPEAFF
TRBV19,TRBJ1-6,NA,NA,TGTGCCAGTAGTATGGGGCAGGTCGGATCACCCCTCCACTTT,CASSMGQVGSPLHF
TRBV5-8,TRBJ1-4,TRBD1,NA,TGTGCCAGCAGCTTTGGACAGGGAGGTGAAAAACTGTTTTTT,CASSFGQGGEKLFF
TRBV18,TRBJ1-1,NA,NA,TGTGCCAGCTCACCACTACAGGGATTTGAGAACACTGAAGCTTTCTTT,CASSPLQGFENTEAFF
TRBV30,TRBJ1-1,NA,NA,TGTGCCTGGAGTGCGACAGCGATGAACACTGAAGCTTTCTTT,CAWSATAMNTEAFF
TRBV5-4,TRBJ1-2,NA,NA,TGTGCCAGCAGCATTCGACAGGAACTATATGGCTACACCTTC,CASSIRQELYGYTF
TRBV5-1,TRBJ2-3,TRBD1,few,TGCGCCAGCAGCTCCCGACAGGGATTCACAGATACGCAGTATTTT,CASSSRQGFTDTQYF
TRBV7-6,TRBJ1-3,NA,NA,TGTGCCAGCAGCAAGGGGTCCTCTGGAAACACCATATATTTT,CASSKGSSGNTIYF
TRBV5-8,TRBJ1-1,TRBD1,NA,TGTGCCAGCAGCTTGGTGGGTCGGGACAGTCAAGCTTTCTTT,CASSLVGRDSQAFF
TRBV7-3,TRBJ2-1,NA,NA,TGTGCCAGCAGCTCGCTCGTGACAGGTAGCAATGAGCAGTTCTTC,CASSSLVTGSNEQFF
TRBV6-1,TRBJ2-5,TRBD1,NA,TGTGCCAGCAGCGGGACAGGGAGTGCGACCCAGTACTTC,CASSGTGSATQYF
TRBV19,TRBJ1-6,NA,once,TGTGCCAGTTCCGGACAGTATAATTCACCCCTCCACTTT,CASSGQYNSPLHF
TRBV20-1,TRBJ2-7,NA,NA,TGCAGTGCTAGGGGGCTCTACGAGCAGTACTTC,CSARGLYEQYF
TRBV2,TRBJ1-1,TRBD1,once,TGTGCCAGCAGTGATAGACAGGGGAAGAACACTGAAGCTTTCTTT,CASSDRQGKNTEAFF
TRBV10-3,TRBJ1-5,NA,NA,TGTGCCATCAGTGGCGGGACGGCTAGCAATCAGCCCCAGCATTTT,CAISGGTASNQPQHF
TRBV29-1,TRBJ1-5,NA,NA,TGCAGCGTTGGGTGGCGGGGCAATCAGCCCCAGCATTTT,CSVGWRGNQPQHF
TRBV5-1,TRBJ2-5,TRBD2,once,TGCGCCAGCAGCTTGCCCTCCACTAGCGGGGGAGAAGAGACCCAGTACTTC,CASSLPSTSGGEETQYF
TRBV5-1,TRBJ1-4,TRBD1,NA,TGCGCCAGCAGCTTGGCCGACGGGACAGGCAATGAAAAACTGTTTTTT,CASSLADGTGNEKLFF
TRBV7-6,TRBJ2-7,TRBD2,NA,TGTGCCAGCAGCTCACTAGCGGGGAGCTCCTACGAGCAGTACTTC,CASSSLAGSSYEQYF
TRBV15,TRBJ2-5,NA,NA,TGTGCCACCAGCAGAGACAGGGACCAAGAGACCCAGTACTTC,CATSRDRDQETQYF
TRBV7-8,TRBJ2-1,NA,once,TGTGCCAGCAGCTTAATTCTCTATTCCTACAATGAGCAGTTCTTC,CASSLILYSYNEQFF
TRBV6-1,TRBJ1-1,NA,NA,TGTGCCAGCAAGATAGGGGCGAACACTGAAGCTTTCTTT,CASKIGANTEAFF
TRBV5-1,TRBJ2-5,TRBD1,NA,TGCGCCAGCAGCTTGATGGACAGGGGCCAAGAGACCCAGTACTTC,CASSLMDRGQETQYF
TRBV5-1,TRBJ1-4,NA,NA,TGCGCCAGCAGCAGGGGCAGGGTTGGGGAAAAACTGTTTTTT,CASSRGRVGEKLFF
TRBV5-4,TRBJ1-6,NA,NA,TGTGCCAGCAGCCAAGAAGGTTCTCGGGGAGGTTCACCCCTCCACTTT,CASSQEGSRGGSPLHF
TRBV5-1,TRBJ2-2,TRBD1,NA,TGCGCCAGCAGCCCAGGGGGCGCGGGCACCGGGGAGCTGTTTTTT,CASSPGGAGTGELFF